A selection of T cell receptor beta chains follows, all from one sample in a study of blood T cell repertoires in COVID-19. Sequenced by immunoSEQ multiplex PCR; TCRdb stores in-frame clones only, minus some. This sample yields about 120,000 clones, of which about nine tenths are seen a single time; roughly 4.5% belongs to the top ten. The sample comprised peripheral blood. Receptors originate from a man aged 35 to 55 with acute or convalescent COVID-19. The conserved cysteine and the conserved F or W are not part of the CDR3 here. Each record gives: CDR3 protein, V gene.

CDR3: ASSESGGAAYEQY; V: TRBV5-1
CDR3: ATSEAGGASYNEQF; V: TRBV24-1
CDR3: AISASDRSATNEKLF; V: TRBV10-3
CDR3: AWRTSRETQY; V: TRBV30
CDR3: ASSSDRVTHEQY; V: TRBV2
CDR3: ASSLGKSRQGAQAGYT; V: TRBV11-3
CDR3: ASSRQGYEQY; V: TRBV6-5
CDR3: ASSVMNTEAF; V: TRBV19
CDR3: ASSSYRGPDTGELF; V: TRBV5-4
CDR3: ASSLGQGMYYGYT; V: TRBV5-6
CDR3: ASKLADYNEQF; V: TRBV12-3/TRBV12-4
CDR3: ASSSTGKGTYQPQH; V: TRBV6-5
CDR3: ASSPGFLWQLF; V: TRBV3-1/TRBV3-2
CDR3: ASSHLGGGELF; V: TRBV4-3
CDR3: ASRNRGESSYNEQF; V: TRBV19
CDR3: ATALQGALQPQH; V: TRBV19
CDR3: ASTERETSYEQY; V: TRBV14
CDR3: ASSQVGNSYNEQF; V: TRBV3-1/TRBV3-2
CDR3: ASRASTARGQETQY; V: TRBV19
CDR3: ATSDLRRDSEQF; V: TRBV24-1
CDR3: ASSWTGQGMNTEAF; V: TRBV5-5
CDR3: ASSFEQGRETQY; V: TRBV27
CDR3: ARSRERLAVDTQY; V: TRBV5-3
CDR3: AWSPTTESYGYT; V: TRBV30
CDR3: ASGTSGGYQETQY; V: TRBV7-9